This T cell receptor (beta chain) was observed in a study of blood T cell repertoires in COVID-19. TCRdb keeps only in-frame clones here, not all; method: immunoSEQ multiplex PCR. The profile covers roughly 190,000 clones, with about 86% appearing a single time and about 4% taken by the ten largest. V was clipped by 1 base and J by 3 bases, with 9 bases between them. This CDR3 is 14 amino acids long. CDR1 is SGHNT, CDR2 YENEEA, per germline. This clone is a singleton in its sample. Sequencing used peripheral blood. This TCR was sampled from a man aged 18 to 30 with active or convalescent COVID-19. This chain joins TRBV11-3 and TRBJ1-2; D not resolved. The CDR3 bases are TGTGCCAGCAGCTTAGGGGCTCCTGACTATGGCTACACCTTC. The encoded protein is CASSLGAPDYGYTF.